What follows are 18 T cell receptor beta chains derived from one specimen sequenced in a study of regulatory T cells in long-lasting Graves disease. Building the TCR beta libraries relied on iRepertoire HTBI primers, and CDR3 regions underwent Arm-PCR. One entry per CDR3 protein results from TCRdb running MiXCR on the multiplex PCR reads. This sample yields over 450,000 distinct CDR3 sequences, of which around 13% are seen a single time; approximately 9% belongs to the top ten. The time point is: newly diagnosed GD, antithyroid drugs for less than 3 months. Generation of the TCR library employed RNA extracted from PBMCs. The same data also contributed to another study, on T cells in Graves' hyperthyroidism and ophthalmopathy.

The material sequenced was peripheral blood mononuclear cells (PBMCs), taken at new diagnosis, from a patient treated with antithyroid drugs. Receptors originate from a woman aged 25 to 39 with Graves disease.

This clonotype was seen at least ten times. This chain's CDR3 is CASSLHNTHNEQFF. The CDR3 coding sequence is TGCGCCAGCAGCTTGCACAATACGCACAATGAGCAGTTCTTC. V is TRBV5-1 and J is TRBJ2-1, with no clear D. The CDR3 covers 14 residues. Germline CDR1 reads SGHRS; CDR2 reads YFSETQ. Trimming took 1 base from V and 5 from J, leaving 10 bases between them.

This clonotype has ten or more counts. The V call is TRBV20-1, the J call TRBJ2-1; TRBD2 matches at 10 bases. The junction had 7 bases not matched to a gene; V was cut back by 1 base and J by 4 bases. This CDR3 has 16 residues. Germline V gene data show CDR1 as DFQATT and CDR2 as SNEGSKA (reference sequence). CDR3 residues: CSARVGLARIYNEQFF. The CDR3 nucleotides are TGCAGTGCTAGAGTGGGACTAGCGAGGATATACAATGAGCAGTTCTTC.

Regarding this clonotype: Possible read error: a much larger clone is one base away. J is TRBJ1-2 and V is TRBV3-1; a possible D gene is TRBD1 (6 bases). Germline V CDR1 and CDR2: LGHDT, YNNKEL (reference sequence). This CDR3 comprises 13 residues. Trimming left V 4 bases short and J 10 bases short, with 16 bases between. In nucleotides, the CDR3 is TGTGCCAGCAGCCCTGTTCAGGGGTTGGTCTACACCTTC. Encoded protein: CASSPVQGLVYTF.

In DNA form, the CDR3 reads TGTGCCAGCAGCCAAGGTTACCTGACAGGGACTAATGAAAAACTGTTTTTT. Its translation: CASSQGYLTGTNEKLFF. The rearrangement uses TRBV4-2 and TRBJ1-4; 7 bases map to TRBD1. Germline assignment: CDR1 LGHNA and CDR2 YNFKEQ. V trimming: 1 base; J trimming: 2 bases; junction bases outside the gene matches: 7. The CDR3 is 17 residues long.

This clonotype appeared many times. This chain joins TRBV29-1 and TRBJ1-1; D is unresolved. The V and J ends lost 4 bases and 5 bases respectively, with 11 bases between them. The CDR3 runs 12 residues. The V gene's germline CDR1 is SQVTM and CDR2 ANQGSEA. CDR3 coding DNA: TGCAGCGTTGGGGGATTGGGAACTGAAGCTTTCTTT. Protein product: CSVGGLGTEAFF. The complete variable domain, with remaining parts taken from reference TRBV29-1 and TRBJ1-1, reads SAVISQKPSRDICQRGTSLTIQCQVDSQVTMMFWYRQQPGQSLTLIATANQGSEATYESGFVIDKFPISRPNLTFSTLTVSNMSPEDSSIYLCSVGGLGTEAFFGQGTRLTVV.

Only a few counts were recorded for this clonotype. This chain links TRBV3-1 with TRBJ2-7; D is ambiguous. Trimming left V 1 base short and J 7 bases short, with 20 bases between. The CDR3 sequence is 16 residues long. The germline V gene has CDR1 LGHDT and CDR2 YNNKEL (reference sequence). The CDR3 nucleotides are TGTGCCAGCAGCCAAGTTTCAACGGGCCCCCGCTGTGAGCAGTACTTC. It specifies CASSQVSTGPRCEQYF.

At least ten counts were recorded for this clonotype. This chain uses TRBV7-9 with TRBJ1-1, with 7 bases fitting TRBD1. Germline assignment: CDR1 SEHNR and CDR2 FQNEAQ (reference sequence). The CDR3 loop spans 15 amino acids. Trimming took 2 bases from V and 3 from J; bases not matched to a gene: 6. CDR3 nucleotide sequence: TGTGCCAGCAGCTTACGACAGGGTAGGGACACTGAAGCTTTCTTT. Its translation is CASSLRQGRDTEAFF.

There are many counts of this clonotype. The CDR3: CSARDGGAPSYEQYF. As DNA, the CDR3 is TGCAGTGCTAGAGATGGGGGGGCTCCTAGCTACGAGCAGTACTTC. The J gene is TRBJ2-7, the V gene TRBV20-1; tentatively, D is TRBD2 (7 bases). The germline V gene has CDR1 DFQATT and CDR2 SNEGSKA (reference sequence). The CDR3 runs 15 residues. The V end lost 0 bases, the J end lost 3 bases, and 15 bases lay between the germline ends.

The rearrangement joins TRBV20-1 to TRBJ1-2; 7 bases align to TRBD1. Germline V gene lookup returns CDR1 DFQATT and CDR2 SNEGSKA (reference sequence). The CDR3 loop spans 16 amino acids. Trimming removed 4 bases from V and 5 bases from J; junction bases left unmatched: 16. The CDR3 protein is CSAKYRRQGEFYGYTF. The DNA for the CDR3 is TGCAGTGCTAAGTACCGGAGACAGGGAGAGTTTTATGGCTACACCTTC.

Note on this clonotype: Being one base from a much bigger clone, this may be a read error. The chain links TRBV7-9 to TRBJ2-5; D might be TRBD2 (6 bases). This CDR3 comprises 14 residues. CDR1 and CDR2 (germline): SEHNR, FQNEAQ (reference sequence). The CDR3 spells CASSFGGVRETQCF. For the CDR3, the DNA is TGTGCCAGCAGCTTTGGAGGGGTCAGGGAGACCCAGTGCTTC.

At least ten counts were recorded for this clonotype. The chain has TRBV28 and TRBJ2-5; D tentatively reads TRBD1 or TRBD2 (7 bases each). This CDR3 region has 18 residues. CDR1 is MDHEN and CDR2 is SYDVKM in the germline V gene. The V and J ends lost 3 bases and 3 bases respectively, with 23 bases between them. CDR3 protein: CASSLGGTATLLEETQYF. CDR3 nucleotide sequence: TGTGCCAGCAGTTTGGGGGGGACAGCTACCCTTCTCGAAGAGACCCAGTACTTC. Filled out from reference TRBV28 and TRBJ2-5, the complete variable domain reads DVKVTQSSRYLVKRTGEKVFLECVQDMDHENMFWYRQDPGLGLRLIYFSYDVKMKEKGDIPEGYSVSREKKERFSLILESASTNQTSMYLCASSLGGTATLLEETQYFGPGTRLLVL.

This clonotype was counted between two and nine times. The V call is TRBV20-1, the J call TRBJ2-5; TRBD1 agrees at 8 bases. Germline values: CDR1 DFQATT, CDR2 SNEGSKA (reference sequence). The CDR3 sequence is 14 residues long. Losses at the gene ends were 0 bases for V and 5 bases for J; bases not matched to a gene: 5. CDR3 DNA sequence: TGCAGTGCTAGAGATGGACAGGGTTCGGAGACCCAGTACTTC. Amino acids: CSARDGQGSETQYF.

This clonotype occurred many times. The chain has TRBV30 and TRBJ1-1; D not certain. CDR1 is GTSNPN and CDR2 is SVGIG in the germline V gene (reference sequence). Trimming stripped 1 base from V and 4 bases from J, with 10 bases between. CDR3 length: 13 amino acids. The CDR3 DNA sequence: TGTGCCTGGAGTGCGGGAAGGAGCACTGAAGCTTTCTTT. Translation: CAWSAGRSTEAFF.

At least ten counts were recorded for this clonotype. The J gene is TRBJ2-3, the V gene TRBV7-3; a weak D match, TRBD2 (6 bases). Germline V gene sequence: CDR1 SGHTA, CDR2 FQGTGA. V was trimmed by 1 base and J by 0 bases, leaving 11 bases between them. This CDR3 has 16 amino acids. The CDR3 DNA follows: TGTGCCAGCAGCTTAAATGGCGGGACGAGCACAGATACGCAGTATTTT. Translating gives CASSLNGGTSTDTQYF. Full variable domain (rest looked up from reference TRBV7-3 and TRBJ2-3): GAGVSQTPSNKVTEKGKYVELRCDPISGHTALYWYRQSLGQGPEFLIYFQGTGAADDSGLPNDRFFAVRPEGSVSTLKIQRTERGDSAVYLCASSLNGGTSTDTQYFGPGTRLTVL.

This clonotype has a count of ten or more. The chain carries TRBV7-2 and TRBJ2-7; TRBD1 aligns across 10 bases. CDR3 length equals 16 residues. V was clipped by 6 bases and J by 0 bases; unmatched bases: 8. Germline V CDR1 and CDR2: SGHTA, FQGNSA. CDR3 DNA sequence: TGTGCCAGCAGTTCCCCCGGGACAGGGGCCTCCTACGAGCAGTACTTC. Amino acids: CASSSPGTGASYEQYF.

This clonotype has at least ten counts. The chain combines TRBV3-1 with TRBJ2-7; D remains unclear. The CDR3 runs to 15 residues. The germline V and J ends were trimmed by 0 bases and 7 bases, with 16 bases remaining between them. Germline V gives CDR1 LGHDT, CDR2 YNNKEL (reference sequence). The CDR3 sequence: CASSQDPGVYEEQYF. DNA of the CDR3: TGTGCCAGCAGCCAAGATCCTGGGGTCTACGAAGAGCAGTACTTC.

This clonotype showed up many times. The chain links TRBV28 to TRBJ2-7; 8 bases align to TRBD2. This CDR3 comprises 15 residues. Unmatched junction bases numbered 7, after V lost 5 bases and J lost 1 base. The germline CDR1 and CDR2 sequences are MDHEN and SYDVKM. The CDR3 DNA is TGTGCCAGCAGTATATTAGCGGGGAGTTCCTACGAGCAGTACTTC. It codes for CASSILAGSSYEQYF.

The table lists this clonotype with many counts. J is TRBJ2-2 and V is TRBV28, with no clear D. The germline V gene has CDR1 MDHEN and CDR2 SYDVKM. The CDR3 totals 15 residues. V was pared by 2 bases and J by 1 base, with 8 bases between. In nucleotides, the CDR3 is TGTGCCAGCAGTTTACTACAGCTGAACACCGGGGAGCTGTTTTTT. This gives the protein CASSLLQLNTGELFF.